What follows are 21 T cell receptor beta chains derived from one specimen sequenced in a study of blood T cell repertoires in COVID-19. The table came from immunoSEQ multiplex PCR; TCRdb's copy has only in-frame clones and leaves some out. The sample yields 150,000 to 250,000 clones, about 85% seen once. The sample consisted of peripheral blood. The receptors were sampled from a woman in her 40s with COVID-19, enrolled during active disease.

The J gene is TRBJ2-1, the V gene TRBV14, with 14 bases that match TRBD2. The ends lost 2 bases at V and 7 bases at J; junction bases unmatched: 1. Germline assignment: CDR1 SGHDN and CDR2 FVKESK. CDR3 length: 15 residues. CDR3 protein: CASSQRLAGGNEQFF. DNA for the CDR3: TGTGCCAGCAGCCAACGACTAGCGGGGGGGAATGAGCAGTTCTTC.

V is TRBV5-3 and J is TRBJ2-3, with TRBD2 matching 9 bases. TRBV5-3 is treated as an ORF (open reading frame) with a function not yet certain. The length of the CDR3 is 23 residues. Germline trimming cut 0 bases from V and 0 bases from J; bases unmatched to any gene: 23. DNA of the CDR3: TGTGCCAGAAGCTTGGCGCCTCAAGCGGGGGGCCTACATACTACTTATAGCACAGATACGCAGTATTTT. The encoded protein is CARSLAPQAGGLHTTYSTDTQYF.

CDR3 sequence: CASSRAGLAGRETQYF. For the CDR3, the DNA is TGTGCCAGCAGCCGGGCGGGACTAGCGGGACGAGAGACCCAGTACTTC. The chain joins TRBV7-9 to TRBJ2-5; 13 bases are shared with TRBD2. V was clipped by 5 bases and J by 4 bases; unmatched bases: 7. Germline CDR1 and CDR2: SEHNR and FQNEAQ (reference sequence). CDR3 length equals 16 residues.

The chain links TRBV18 to TRBJ1-2; 10 bases map to TRBD1. Germline values: CDR1 KGHSH, CDR2 LQKENI. The CDR3 contains 14 residues. Trimming cost V 3 bases and J 8 bases; bases outside gene matches: 6. The CDR3 DNA is TGTGCCAGCTCACCGGGACAGGGGATTCGCGGCTACACCTTC. Its translation: CASSPGQGIRGYTF.

The rearrangement uses TRBV18 and TRBJ1-4, with D maybe TRBD1 (6 bases). Germline V gives CDR1 KGHSH, CDR2 LQKENI. V lost 2 bases, J lost 8 bases, and 15 bases lay in between. The CDR3 contains 15 residues. DNA of the CDR3: TGTGCCAGCTCACCATACGGGACAACGGAGGAAAAACTGTTTTTT. Its translation: CASSPYGTTEEKLFF.

The chain links TRBV30 to TRBJ2-7, with a tentative D call TRBD1 (5 bases). Deletions cut 3 bases from V and 9 bases from J, with 15 bases between. Per germline, CDR1 GTSNPN and CDR2 SVGIG (reference sequence). The CDR3 totals 12 residues. The CDR3 reads CAWSQALQGQYF. The CDR3 DNA follows: TGTGCCTGGAGCCAGGCTTTGCAGGGGCAGTACTTC.

The CDR3 protein is CASSHISTAMNTEAFF. CDR3 DNA: TGTGCCAGCAGTCACATCTCAACAGCCATGAACACTGAAGCTTTCTTT. V is TRBV27 and J is TRBJ1-1; D is ambiguous. The CDR3 is 16 amino acids. Deletions cut 5 bases from V and 0 bases from J, with 16 bases between. Germline V gives CDR1 MNHEY, CDR2 SMNVEV (reference sequence).

The chain employs TRBV18 and TRBJ2-7, with 9 bases identical to TRBD2. CDR1 is KGHSH, CDR2 LQKENI, per germline. Trimming cost V 6 bases and J 4 bases; bases outside gene matches: 7. The CDR3 is 14 amino acids. The CDR3 coding sequence is TGTGCCAGCTCGCCGGGACTAGCACAATACGAGCAGTACTTC. Amino acids: CASSPGLAQYEQYF.

The chain has TRBV11-3 and TRBJ2-3, with D maybe TRBD1 (6 bases). The V end was cut by 3 bases, the J end by 4 bases, with 14 bases between. The CDR3 loop spans 15 amino acids. Germline V gives CDR1 SGHNT, CDR2 YENEEA. CDR3 nucleotides: TGTGCCAGCAGCTTTGGCAGGGGTAGAGCAGATACGCAGTATTTT. The encoded protein is CASSFGRGRADTQYF.

V is TRBV10-3 and J is TRBJ2-5; D perhaps matches TRBD1 (6 bases). The CDR3 has 13 residues. Germline V gene lookup returns CDR1 ENHRY and CDR2 SYGVKD. With 8 bases removed from V and 2 bases from J, the gap between germline ends came to 12 bases. CDR3 protein: CAIQQGGQETQYF. The CDR3 nucleotides read TGTGCCATCCAACAGGGTGGGCAAGAGACCCAGTACTTC.

The chain combines TRBV10-3 with TRBJ2-5, with TRBD1 identical over 8 bases. CDR3 size: 16 residues. The germline V gene encodes CDR1 ENHRY and CDR2 SYGVKD. V dropped 6 bases and J dropped 2; count of bases not matched to a gene: 11. The CDR3 DNA reads TGTGCCATCAGGGAAGGGACAGGCAGAGCTCAAGAGACCCAGTACTTC. This translates into CAIREGTGRAQETQYF.

J is TRBJ1-2 and V is TRBV4-1, with D possibly TRBD1 on 6 matching bases. V dropped 0 bases and J dropped 7 bases, with 18 bases sitting between them. Germline V gene data show CDR1 as MGHRA and CDR2 as YSYEKL. The CDR3 length is 16 residues. The CDR3 sequence is CASSQEGLARGSGYTF. In nucleotides, the CDR3 is TGCGCCAGCAGCCAAGAAGGCCTAGCTAGGGGGAGTGGCTACACCTTC.

This chain links TRBV6-5 with TRBJ2-5; 9 bases align to TRBD2. Germline V lookup: CDR1 MNHEY, CDR2 SVGAGI. The CDR3 has 14 residues. With 6 bases clipped from V and 7 bases from J, the junction kept 9 bases outside the gene matches. Here the CDR3 DNA reads TGTGCCAGCAGCCCCATGGCGGGGGGGCTGACCCAGTACTTC. Its protein is CASSPMAGGLTQYF.

V usage is TRBV24-1 and J usage is TRBJ1-2; possibly TRBD1 for D (5 bases). Deletions cut 4 bases from V and 8 bases from J, with 13 bases between. The germline CDR1 and CDR2 sequences are KGHDR and SFDVKD. The CDR3 is 13 amino acids. In DNA, the CDR3 is TGTGCCACCAGTGAGGGCGCTTCAGGGGGCTACACCTTC. It specifies CATSEGASGGYTF.

The CDR3 loop is CASSSGTSAGEQYF. Written as DNA, the CDR3 is TGCGCCAGCAGCTCCGGGACTAGTGCGGGGGAGCAGTACTTC. J is TRBJ2-7 and V is TRBV5-1; TRBD2 agrees at 8 bases. Germline CDR1 is SGHRS and CDR2 is YFSETQ. V trimming: 3 bases; J trimming: 7 bases; junction bases outside the gene matches: 9. This CDR3 is built from 14 residues.

The V and J genes are TRBV6-2 or TRBV6-3 and TRBJ1-2; D is ambiguous. Trimming left V 3 bases short and J 7 bases short, with 9 bases between. Germline V lookup: CDR1 MNHEY, CDR2 SVGEGT. This CDR3 is 12 amino acids long. The CDR3 here is CASSYYGGGYTF. The CDR3 coding sequence is TGTGCCAGCAGTTATTACGGAGGTGGCTACACCTTC.

V and J are TRBV7-3 and TRBJ2-1; 8 nucleotides line up with TRBD2. Germline assignment: CDR1 SGHTA and CDR2 FQGTGA. V was clipped by 3 bases and J by 4 bases; unmatched bases: 5. This CDR3 is built from 15 residues. The CDR3: CASSFGTSPYNEQFF. For the CDR3, the DNA is TGTGCCAGCAGCTTTGGGACTAGTCCGTACAATGAGCAGTTCTTC.

This clone was detected a few times. The chain links TRBV4-1 to TRBJ2-2; D may be TRBD2 (5 bases). The germline V and J ends were trimmed by 8 bases and 1 base, with 17 bases remaining between them. This CDR3 has 16 amino acids. Looked up from germline, CDR1 is MGHRA and CDR2 is YSYEKL. The CDR3 region has the DNA TGCGCCAGCGGCTTGGTACGAGGGAAGAACACCGGGGAGCTGTTTTTT. The encoded protein is CASGLVRGKNTGELFF.

The chain links TRBV13 to TRBJ2-7; 11 positions match TRBD2. The CDR3 contains 13 residues. Trimming removed 5 bases from V and 8 bases from J; junction bases left unmatched: 5. Germline CDR1 and CDR2: PRHDT and FYEKMQ (reference sequence). CDR3 in DNA: TGTGCCAGCAGCCTTAGCGGGGGGGCGAAGCAGTACTTC. Amino acids: CASSLSGGAKQYF.

The chain combines TRBV5-4 with TRBJ2-6; possibly TRBD2 for D (5 bases). V lost 1 base and J 0 bases, leaving 11 bases between the germline ends. Per germline, CDR1 SGHNT and CDR2 YYREEE (reference sequence). The length of the CDR3 is 17 residues. CDR3 DNA: TGTGCCAGCAGCTTGCCCGTACTAGACTCTGGGGCCAACGTCCTGACTTTC. Its translation is CASSLPVLDSGANVLTF.

The rearrangement links TRBV5-6 to TRBJ1-5; D ambiguous. The germline V and J ends were trimmed by 0 bases and 4 bases, with 5 bases remaining between them. CDR1 is SGHDT and CDR2 is YYEEEE in the germline V gene. The CDR3 covers 13 residues. CDR3: CASSLVGNQPQHF. CDR3 nucleotide sequence: TGTGCCAGCAGCTTGGTCGGGAATCAGCCCCAGCATTTT.